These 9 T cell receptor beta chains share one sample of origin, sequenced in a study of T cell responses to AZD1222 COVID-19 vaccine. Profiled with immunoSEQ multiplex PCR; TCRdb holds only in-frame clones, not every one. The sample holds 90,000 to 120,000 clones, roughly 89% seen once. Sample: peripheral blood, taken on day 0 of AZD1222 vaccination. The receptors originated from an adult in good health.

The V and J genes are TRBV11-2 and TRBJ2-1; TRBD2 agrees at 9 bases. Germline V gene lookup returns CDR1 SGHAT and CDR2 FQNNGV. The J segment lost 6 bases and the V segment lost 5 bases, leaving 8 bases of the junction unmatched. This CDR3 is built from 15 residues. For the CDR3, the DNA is TGTGCCAGCAGCGGCGGGAGGGCCCCATCCAATGAGCAGTTCTTC. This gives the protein CASSGGRAPSNEQFF.

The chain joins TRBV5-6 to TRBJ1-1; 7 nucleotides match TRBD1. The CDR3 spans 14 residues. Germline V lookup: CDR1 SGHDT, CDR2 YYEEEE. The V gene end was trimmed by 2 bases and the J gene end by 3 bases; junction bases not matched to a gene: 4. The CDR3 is CASSLFDRDTEAFF. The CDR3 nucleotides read TGTGCCAGCAGCTTATTCGACAGGGACACTGAAGCTTTCTTT. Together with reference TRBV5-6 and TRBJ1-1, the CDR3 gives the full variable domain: DAGVTQSPTHLIKTRGQQVTLRCSPKSGHDTVSWYQQALGQGPQFIFQYYEEEERQRGNFPDRFSGHQFPNYSSELNVNALLLGDSALYLCASSLFDRDTEAFFGQGTRLTVV.

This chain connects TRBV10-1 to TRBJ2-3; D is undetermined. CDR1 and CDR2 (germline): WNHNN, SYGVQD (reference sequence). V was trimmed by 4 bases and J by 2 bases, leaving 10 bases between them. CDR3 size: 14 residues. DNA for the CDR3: TGCGCCAGCAGTGGGCTTCTCTCCACAGATACGCAGTATTTT. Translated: CASSGLLSTDTQYF.

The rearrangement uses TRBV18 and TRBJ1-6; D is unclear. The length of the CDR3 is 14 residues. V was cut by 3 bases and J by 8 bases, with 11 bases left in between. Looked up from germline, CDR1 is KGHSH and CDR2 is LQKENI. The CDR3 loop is CASSPGGLHSPLHF. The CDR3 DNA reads TGTGCCAGCTCACCTGGAGGACTTCATTCACCCCTCCACTTT.

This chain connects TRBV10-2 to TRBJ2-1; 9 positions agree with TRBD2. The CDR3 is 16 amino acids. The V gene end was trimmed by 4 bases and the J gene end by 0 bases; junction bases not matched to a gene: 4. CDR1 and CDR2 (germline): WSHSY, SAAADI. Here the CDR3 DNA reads TGCGCCAGCAGTGTGGCGGGGGGGCCCTCCTACAATGAGCAGTTCTTC. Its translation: CASSVAGGPSYNEQFF.

The CDR3 region has the DNA TGTGCCAGCAGCTTGGGGCGGCGAAATCAGCCCCAGCATTTT. Its translation is CASSLGRRNQPQHF. This chain connects TRBV5-6 to TRBJ1-5, with D uncertain. The CDR3 has 14 amino acids. Between the trimmed V and J ends, which lost 0 bases and 4 bases, there was a span of 8 bases. CDR1 SGHDT and CDR2 YYEEEE come from the germline V gene.

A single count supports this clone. This CDR3 is CASSTQSTEAFNEKLFF. The CDR3 bases are TGTGCCAGCAGTACTCAATCGACAGAAGCCTTTAATGAAAAACTGTTTTTT. The J gene is TRBJ1-4, the V gene TRBV3-1 (or the pseudogene TRBV3-2), with D maybe TRBD1 (5 bases). Germline CDR1 reads LGHDT; CDR2 reads YNNKEL (reference sequence). V gave up 6 bases and J gave up 4 bases, with 21 bases separating them. The CDR3 totals 17 residues.

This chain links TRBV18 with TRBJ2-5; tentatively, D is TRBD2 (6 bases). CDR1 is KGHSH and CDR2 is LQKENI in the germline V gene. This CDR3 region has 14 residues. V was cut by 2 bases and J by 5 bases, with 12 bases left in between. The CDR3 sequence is CASSPRSGVETQYF. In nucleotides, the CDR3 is TGTGCCAGCTCACCAAGGTCGGGGGTCGAGACCCAGTACTTC. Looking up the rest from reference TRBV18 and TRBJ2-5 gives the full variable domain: NAGVMQNPRHLVRRRGQEARLRCSPMKGHSHVYWYRQLPEEGLKFMVYLQKENIIDESGMPKERFSAEFPKEGPSILRIQQVVRGDSAAYFCASSPRSGVETQYFGPGTRLLVL.

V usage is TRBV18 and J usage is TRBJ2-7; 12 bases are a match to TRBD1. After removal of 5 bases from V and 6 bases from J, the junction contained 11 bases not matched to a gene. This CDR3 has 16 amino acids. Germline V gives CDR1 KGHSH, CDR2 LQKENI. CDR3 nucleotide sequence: TGTGCCAGCTCAAGTTACCCCGGGACAGGGGGCGCCGAGCAGTACTTC. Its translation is CASSSYPGTGGAEQYF. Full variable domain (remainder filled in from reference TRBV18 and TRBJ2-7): NAGVMQNPRHLVRRRGQEARLRCSPMKGHSHVYWYRQLPEEGLKFMVYLQKENIIDESGMPKERFSAEFPKEGPSILRIQQVVRGDSAAYFCASSSYPGTGGAEQYFGPGTRLTVT.